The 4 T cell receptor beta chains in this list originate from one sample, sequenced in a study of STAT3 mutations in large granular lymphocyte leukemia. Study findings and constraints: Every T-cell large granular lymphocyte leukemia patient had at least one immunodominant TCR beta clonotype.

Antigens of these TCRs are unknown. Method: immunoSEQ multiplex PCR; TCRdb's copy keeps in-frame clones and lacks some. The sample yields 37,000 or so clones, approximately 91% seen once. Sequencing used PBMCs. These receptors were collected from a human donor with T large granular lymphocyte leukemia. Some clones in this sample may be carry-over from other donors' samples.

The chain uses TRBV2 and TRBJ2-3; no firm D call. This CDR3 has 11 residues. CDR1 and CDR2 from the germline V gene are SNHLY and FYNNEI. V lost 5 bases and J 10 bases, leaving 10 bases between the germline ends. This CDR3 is CASSQEGSQYF. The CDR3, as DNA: TGTGCCAGCAGTCAGGAAGGCTCGCAGTATTTT.

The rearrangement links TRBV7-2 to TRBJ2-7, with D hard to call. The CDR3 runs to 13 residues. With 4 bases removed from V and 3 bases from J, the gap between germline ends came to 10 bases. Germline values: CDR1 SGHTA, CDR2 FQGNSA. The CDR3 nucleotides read TGTGCCAGCAGCTCTCATCCCCGCTACGAGCAGTACTTC. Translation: CASSSHPRYEQYF.

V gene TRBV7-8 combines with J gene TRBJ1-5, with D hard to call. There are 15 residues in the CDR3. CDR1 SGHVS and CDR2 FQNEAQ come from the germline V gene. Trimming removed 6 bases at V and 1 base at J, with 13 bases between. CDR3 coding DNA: TGTGCCAGCAGTCAACCGGGGTTCAGCAATCAGCCCCAGCATTTT. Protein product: CASSQPGFSNQPQHF.

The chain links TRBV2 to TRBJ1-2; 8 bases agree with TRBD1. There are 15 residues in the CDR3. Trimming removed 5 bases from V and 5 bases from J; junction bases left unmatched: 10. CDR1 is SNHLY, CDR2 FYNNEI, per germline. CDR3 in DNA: TGTGCCAGCAGTTCTGGACAGGGACATGCTTATGGCTACACCTTC. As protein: CASSSGQGHAYGYTF.